A selection of T cell receptor beta chains follows, all from one sample in a study of beta chain features in type 1 diabetes. Clones were sequenced by immunoSEQ multiplex PCR, and TCRdb holds only the in-frame ones, with some missing. The table lists a few hundred thousand clones, approximately 30% of them singletons. Sequenced sample: naive CD4+ T cells from blood. These receptors came from a man younger than 30 in good health. CDR3s include the opening cysteine and the closing phenylalanine or tryptophan. The order of the fields is V gene, D gene, J gene, clone size, CDR3 protein, CDR3 DNA. D genes are given only for firm matches. Where a row states a size, it is once, few, many or the class of an expanded clone; other rows omit it.

v_gene: TRBV30; d_gene: -; j_gene: TRBJ1-5; abundance: few; CDR3aa: CAFGTTYQPQHF; CDR3nt: TGTGCCTTTGGGACAACTTATCAGCCCCAGCATTTT
v_gene: TRBV7-2; d_gene: TRBD1; j_gene: TRBJ2-2; abundance: -; CDR3aa: CASSLRDRGWTGELFF; CDR3nt: TGTGCCAGCAGCCTCCGAGACAGGGGGTGGACCGGGGAGCTGTTTTTT
v_gene: TRBV6-5; d_gene: TRBD1; j_gene: TRBJ2-1; abundance: -; CDR3aa: CASSLTGYAEQFF; CDR3nt: TGTGCCAGCAGTTTGACAGGGTACGCTGAGCAGTTCTTC
v_gene: TRBV9; d_gene: -; j_gene: TRBJ2-6; abundance: -; CDR3aa: CASSVGRSGANVLTF; CDR3nt: TGTGCCAGCAGCGTAGGACGCTCTGGGGCCAACGTCCTGACTTTC
v_gene: TRBV9; d_gene: -; j_gene: TRBJ2-5; abundance: -; CDR3aa: CASSVDQGSGETQYF; CDR3nt: TGTGCCAGCAGCGTAGATCAAGGGAGCGGAGAGACCCAGTACTTC
v_gene: TRBV4-3; d_gene: TRBD1; j_gene: TRBJ2-2; abundance: -; CDR3aa: CASSQGTGRDGGGGELFF; CDR3nt: TGCGCCAGCAGCCAGGGGACAGGCCGGGACGGTGGTGGCGGGGAGCTGTTTTTT
v_gene: TRBV2; d_gene: -; j_gene: TRBJ2-2; abundance: few; CDR3aa: CASSGGYTGELFF; CDR3nt: TGTGCCAGCAGTGGGGGGTACACCGGGGAGCTGTTTTTT
v_gene: TRBV20-1; d_gene: TRBD1; j_gene: TRBJ1-1; abundance: -; CDR3aa: CSASRGEAFF; CDR3nt: TGCAGTGCTAGCAGGGGGGAAGCTTTCTTT
v_gene: TRBV9; d_gene: -; j_gene: TRBJ2-7; abundance: few; CDR3aa: CASSGNSYEQYF; CDR3nt: TGTGCCAGCTCCGGGAACTCCTACGAGCAGTACTTC
v_gene: TRBV14; d_gene: -; j_gene: TRBJ2-1; abundance: few; CDR3aa: CASSPDTISYNEQFF; CDR3nt: TGTGCCAGCAGCCCCGATACCATATCCTACAATGAGCAGTTCTTC
v_gene: TRBV5-6; d_gene: -; j_gene: TRBJ1-1; abundance: -; CDR3aa: CASSFGTEAFF; CDR3nt: TGTGCCAGCAGCTTCGGGACTGAAGCTTTCTTT
v_gene: TRBV29-1; d_gene: TRBD2; j_gene: TRBJ2-5; abundance: -; CDR3aa: CSVVGLAGGETQYF; CDR3nt: TGCAGCGTTGTGGGACTAGCGGGAGGGGAGACCCAGTACTTC
v_gene: TRBV7-2; d_gene: -; j_gene: TRBJ2-5; abundance: few; CDR3aa: CASSYRKLETQYF; CDR3nt: TGTGCCAGCAGCTATCGTAAACTGGAGACCCAGTACTTC
v_gene: TRBV2; d_gene: TRBD1; j_gene: TRBJ2-5; abundance: -; CDR3aa: CASADRAQETQYF; CDR3nt: TGTGCCAGCGCGGACAGGGCGCAAGAGACCCAGTACTTC
v_gene: TRBV2; d_gene: TRBD1; j_gene: TRBJ2-3; abundance: -; CDR3aa: CADGTGTGGPDTQYF; CDR3nt: TGTGCCGACGGAACCGGGACAGGGGGCCCAGATACGCAGTATTTT
v_gene: TRBV30; d_gene: TRBD2; j_gene: TRBJ2-1; abundance: -; CDR3aa: CAWSVLGAGGINEQFF; CDR3nt: TGTGCCTGGAGTGTATTAGGAGCGGGAGGGATCAATGAGCAGTTCTTC
v_gene: TRBV9; d_gene: -; j_gene: TRBJ1-4; abundance: -; CDR3aa: CASSVDSLNEKLFF; CDR3nt: TGTGCCAGCAGCGTAGACAGTCTTAATGAAAAACTGTTTTTT
v_gene: TRBV30; d_gene: -; j_gene: TRBJ2-2; abundance: -; CDR3aa: CAWSDAWGTGELFF; CDR3nt: TGTGCCTGGAGCGACGCTTGGGGCACCGGGGAGCTGTTTTTT
v_gene: TRBV4-2; d_gene: TRBD2; j_gene: TRBJ2-1; abundance: -; CDR3aa: CASSGLADEQFF; CDR3nt: TGTGCCAGCAGCGGACTAGCGGATGAGCAGTTCTTC
v_gene: TRBV7-2; d_gene: -; j_gene: TRBJ2-1; abundance: -; CDR3aa: CASSLVMDNEQFF; CDR3nt: TGTGCCAGCAGCTTAGTCATGGACAATGAGCAGTTCTTC
v_gene: TRBV10-3; d_gene: -; j_gene: TRBJ2-5; abundance: few; CDR3aa: CAIRGPTREAQYF; CDR3nt: TGTGCCATCAGAGGACCCACGCGTGAGGCCCAGTACTTC
v_gene: TRBV7-2; d_gene: -; j_gene: TRBJ2-3; abundance: few; CDR3aa: CASSLVTSLDTQYF; CDR3nt: TGTGCCAGCAGCTTAGTTACTAGCTTGGATACGCAGTATTTT
v_gene: TRBV2; d_gene: -; j_gene: TRBJ2-7; abundance: -; CDR3aa: CASSENLGWYEQYF; CDR3nt: TGTGCCAGCAGTGAAAACCTGGGGTGGTACGAGCAGTACTTC
v_gene: TRBV30; d_gene: TRBD2; j_gene: TRBJ2-7; abundance: -; CDR3aa: CAWSAGGPYEQYF; CDR3nt: TGTGCCTGGAGCGCGGGAGGCCCCTACGAGCAGTACTTC
v_gene: TRBV18; d_gene: -; j_gene: TRBJ2-3; abundance: -; CDR3aa: CASSPGTGTSTDTQYF; CDR3nt: TGTGCCAGCTCCCCGGGAACAGGGACTAGCACAGATACGCAGTATTTT
v_gene: TRBV29-1; d_gene: -; j_gene: TRBJ2-7; abundance: few; CDR3aa: CSVSGSIDEQYF; CDR3nt: TGCAGCGTTTCCGGGAGTATCGACGAGCAGTACTTC
v_gene: TRBV15; d_gene: TRBD2; j_gene: TRBJ2-7; abundance: -; CDR3aa: CATSSRGGSYEQYF; CDR3nt: TGTGCCACCAGCTCACGGGGGGGCTCCTACGAGCAGTACTTC
v_gene: TRBV7-3; d_gene: TRBD2; j_gene: TRBJ2-7; abundance: few; CDR3aa: CASSPSGNNEQYF; CDR3nt: TGTGCCAGCAGCCCTAGCGGGAATAACGAGCAGTACTTC
v_gene: TRBV7-9; d_gene: -; j_gene: TRBJ1-2; abundance: few; CDR3aa: CASSLFSGNGYTF; CDR3nt: TGTGCCAGCAGCTTATTTTCGGGGAATGGCTACACCTTC
v_gene: TRBV11-2; d_gene: -; j_gene: TRBJ2-1; abundance: -; CDR3aa: CASSLDVKGTYNEQFF; CDR3nt: TGTGCCAGCAGCTTAGATGTCAAGGGTACCTACAATGAGCAGTTCTTC
v_gene: TRBV25-1; d_gene: -; j_gene: TRBJ2-1; abundance: -; CDR3aa: CATALRGEQFF; CDR3nt: TGTGCCACCGCATTAAGGGGTGAGCAGTTCTTC
v_gene: TRBV11-3; d_gene: -; j_gene: TRBJ2-3; abundance: -; CDR3aa: CASSLSGTPDTQYF; CDR3nt: TGTGCCAGCAGCTTATCAGGGACGCCAGATACGCAGTATTTT
v_gene: TRBV30; d_gene: -; j_gene: TRBJ2-2; abundance: -; CDR3aa: CAWSGVANTGELFF; CDR3nt: TGTGCCTGGAGCGGGGTCGCGAACACCGGGGAGCTGTTTTTT
v_gene: TRBV30; d_gene: -; j_gene: TRBJ1-1; abundance: -; CDR3aa: CAGAFRPSTEAFF; CDR3nt: TGTGCCGGAGCTTTTAGGCCGAGCACTGAAGCTTTCTTT
v_gene: TRBV9; d_gene: TRBD2; j_gene: TRBJ2-3; abundance: -; CDR3aa: CASSVGTSGPPGTDTQYF; CDR3nt: TGTGCCAGCAGCGTAGGGACTAGCGGGCCACCAGGCACAGATACGCAGTATTTT
v_gene: TRBV13; d_gene: -; j_gene: TRBJ2-1; abundance: -; CDR3aa: CASSPGTLGPYNEQFF; CDR3nt: TGTGCCAGCAGCCCTGGGACCCTGGGACCCTACAATGAGCAGTTCTTC
v_gene: TRBV6-1; d_gene: -; j_gene: TRBJ2-6; abundance: -; CDR3aa: CASSVTTLVRSSGANVLTF; CDR3nt: TGTGCCAGCAGTGTGACCACGTTAGTCCGTAGCTCTGGGGCCAACGTCCTGACTTTC
v_gene: TRBV30; d_gene: -; j_gene: TRBJ1-5; abundance: few; CDR3aa: CAWNPGTGNQPQHF; CDR3nt: TGTGCCTGGAACCCCGGGACTGGCAATCAGCCCCAGCATTTT
v_gene: TRBV9; d_gene: -; j_gene: TRBJ2-1; abundance: few; CDR3aa: CASSPHGSSYNEQFF; CDR3nt: TGTGCCAGCAGCCCCCATGGCAGCTCCTACAATGAGCAGTTCTTC
v_gene: TRBV30; d_gene: -; j_gene: TRBJ1-5; abundance: few; CDR3aa: CALGAAGILGNQPQHF; CDR3nt: TGTGCCTTGGGTGCGGCAGGGATTTTAGGCAATCAGCCCCAGCATTTT
v_gene: TRBV19; d_gene: -; j_gene: TRBJ2-4; abundance: few; CDR3aa: CASSKAPTENIQYF; CDR3nt: TGTGCCAGTAGTAAGGCGCCGACAGAAAACATTCAGTACTTC
v_gene: TRBV7-8; d_gene: -; j_gene: TRBJ2-6; abundance: -; CDR3aa: CASSLGAGDSSGANVLTF; CDR3nt: TGTGCCAGCAGCTTAGGCGCAGGGGATAGCTCTGGGGCCAACGTCCTGACTTTC
v_gene: TRBV5-4; d_gene: TRBD1; j_gene: TRBJ2-4; abundance: few; CDR3aa: CASSLDPQGVNIQYF; CDR3nt: TGTGCCAGCAGCTTGGACCCCCAGGGGGTTAACATTCAGTACTTC
v_gene: TRBV5-1; d_gene: TRBD2; j_gene: TRBJ2-1; abundance: -; CDR3aa: CASSLTPTSGRYNEQFF; CDR3nt: TGCGCCAGCAGCTTGACGCCGACTAGCGGGAGATACAATGAGCAGTTCTTC
v_gene: TRBV5-1; d_gene: TRBD1; j_gene: TRBJ1-1; abundance: -; CDR3aa: CASSQTGWDTEAFF; CDR3nt: TGCGCCAGCAGTCAGACAGGGTGGGACACTGAAGCTTTCTTT
v_gene: TRBV28; d_gene: TRBD2; j_gene: TRBJ2-1; abundance: -; CDR3aa: CASSLPGGEGRHEQFF; CDR3nt: TGTGCCAGCAGTCTCCCGGGCGGGGAGGGCCGCCATGAGCAGTTCTTC
v_gene: TRBV4-3; d_gene: TRBD2; j_gene: TRBJ2-2; abundance: few; CDR3aa: CASSQALAGAATGELFF; CDR3nt: TGCGCCAGCAGCCAGGCCCTAGCGGGAGCGGCCACCGGGGAGCTGTTTTTT
v_gene: TRBV15; d_gene: -; j_gene: TRBJ2-1; abundance: -; CDR3aa: CATSVGDGYNEQFF; CDR3nt: TGTGCCACCAGCGTAGGGGACGGCTACAATGAGCAGTTCTTC
v_gene: TRBV30; d_gene: TRBD2; j_gene: TRBJ2-3; abundance: -; CDR3aa: CAWSVQAGGNTQYF; CDR3nt: TGTGCCTGGAGTGTACAAGCGGGAGGGAATACGCAGTATTTT
v_gene: TRBV29-1; d_gene: TRBD2; j_gene: TRBJ2-7; abundance: -; CDR3aa: CSVDGTRVGEQYF; CDR3nt: TGCAGCGTTGACGGGACTAGAGTGGGCGAGCAGTACTTC
v_gene: TRBV7-2; d_gene: -; j_gene: TRBJ2-3; abundance: few; CDR3aa: CASSFILASTDTQYF; CDR3nt: TGTGCCAGCAGCTTTATCCTAGCGAGCACAGATACGCAGTATTTT
v_gene: TRBV7-3; d_gene: TRBD2; j_gene: TRBJ2-7; abundance: -; CDR3aa: CASSLTGGTYEQYF; CDR3nt: TGTGCCAGCAGCTTAACGGGAGGGACCTACGAGCAGTACTTC
v_gene: TRBV9; d_gene: -; j_gene: TRBJ1-4; abundance: once; CDR3aa: CASSPRRRGNEKLFF; CDR3nt: TGTGCCAGCAGCCCCCGTAGGCGGGGAAATGAAAAACTGTTTTTT
v_gene: TRBV30; d_gene: -; j_gene: TRBJ2-7; abundance: -; CDR3aa: CAWSASWVRTDEQYF; CDR3nt: TGTGCCTGGAGCGCCTCGTGGGTTCGGACCGACGAGCAGTACTTC
v_gene: TRBV29-1; d_gene: -; j_gene: TRBJ2-1; abundance: few; CDR3aa: CSGIVGAGSYNEQFF; CDR3nt: TGCAGCGGGATCGTGGGGGCGGGCTCCTACAATGAGCAGTTCTTC
v_gene: TRBV7-9; d_gene: -; j_gene: TRBJ1-3; abundance: -; CDR3aa: CASSSDPPGNTIYF; CDR3nt: TGTGCCAGCAGCTCGGACCCTCCGGGAAACACCATATATTTT
v_gene: TRBV29-1; d_gene: -; j_gene: TRBJ2-1; abundance: few; CDR3aa: CSVEFQGFSYNEQFF; CDR3nt: TGCAGCGTTGAATTTCAGGGCTTCTCCTACAATGAGCAGTTCTTC